This T cell receptor beta chain was captured by sequencing in a study of blood T cell repertoires in COVID-19. Study-wide context: Both acute and convalescent COVID-19 samples were obtained from the United States, Italy and Spain. PBMCs, B-cell-depleted T cells, or T cells were the source of the cDNA or gDNA that made up the material.

Original handling: The authors estimated nucleated cell counts from reference gene primer amplification. Method: immunoSEQ multiplex PCR; TCRdb's copy keeps in-frame clones and lacks some. The D gene and trimming were derived from the DNA, and the V and J assignments and clone size from that table. Of tens of thousands of clones in the sample, about 80% are singletons; the top ten hold around 43%. This CDR3 region has 15 residues. V lost 3 bases, J lost 5 bases, and 11 bases lay in between. CDR1 is SGHTA and CDR2 is FQGNSA in the germline V gene. A few counts support this clone. The clonotype was recovered from an older man with acute or convalescent COVID-19. This chain uses TRBV7-2 with TRBJ1-6, with D unresolved. Input material: peripheral blood. The CDR3 loop reads CASSFGVGDNSPLHF. CDR3 bases: TGTGCCAGCAGCTTCGGGGTAGGAGATAATTCACCCCTCCACTTT.